This note documents a single T cell receptor (beta chain) sequence. Its antigen remains unknown. The data stem from a study of CD8 T cells in Susac syndrome. Study conclusions and caveats: It was acknowledged in the study that its TCR sequencing and HLA analysis involved a relatively small number of individuals.

An input of roughly 0.45 to 1 ug of RNA was subjected to reverse transcription using random hexamers. By means of immunoSEQ multiplex PCR, TCR beta CDR3 spanning 54 Vbeta and 13 Jbeta underwent amplification. MiXCR, run by TCRdb on the immunoSEQ multiplex PCR reads, gives a single entry per CDR3 protein. The data show approximately 190,000 distinct CDR3 sequences, approximately 94% seen once. Trimming took 3 bases from V and 4 from J, leaving 18 bases between them. Germline V gene data show CDR1 as DFQATT and CDR2 as SNEGSKA (reference sequence). The CDR3 is made up of 15 amino acids. The T cells that were sequenced for TCR beta were CD8+ and CD4+ cells from blood. TEMRA cells were FACS-enriched, and CD8+ and CD4+ T cells were isolated negatively.

Sequencing used CD4+ T cells from PBMCs. The TCR comes from a human donor in good health. The chain couples TRBV20-1 to TRBJ2-5, with TRBD2 as a possible D gene (5 bases). CDR3 region: CSARARKAVRETQYF. The CDR3 DNA reads TGCAGTGCTAGGGCCCGGAAAGCGGTGCGAGAGACCCAGTACTTC.